This T cell receptor (beta chain) emerged from a study of blood T cell repertoires in COVID-19. Study as a whole: Nucleic acid was either cDNA or gDNA, and it came from T cells, B-cell-depleted T cells, or PBMCs.

Followed over time, Seattle patients had been enrolled while infection was active. Assay: immunoSEQ multiplex PCR; the TCRdb copy retains only in-frame clones and omits some. The repertoire holds around 60,000 clones, with about three quarters as singletons. After removal of 6 bases from V and 5 bases from J, the junction contained 6 bases not matched to a gene. The CDR3 sequence is 14 residues long. Germline V gene sequence: CDR1 MNHEY, CDR2 SMNVEV (reference sequence). The sequence was collected from a man aged 25-40 years with COVID-19, enrolled during active disease. Sequences were obtained from peripheral blood. The genes are TRBV27 and TRBJ2-1; 8 bases align to TRBD1. The CDR3: CASSSRTGNNEQFF. The CDR3 nucleotides read TGTGCCAGCAGCTCCAGGACAGGGAACAATGAGCAGTTCTTC.